The source of this TCR beta chain is a study of T cells expressing NK-cell markers. Overall study findings and caveats: Dominant NKG2C+ clonotypes were found to form about 1.0-7.5% of CD8+ T cells in about 6 donors.

A note on this clonotype: The antigen is unknown.

Following a re-call of the 5' RACE reads, TCRdb has one entry per CDR3 protein and lacks DNA. The repertoire table contains fewer than 200,000 distinct CDR3 sequences. This CDR3 spans 15 amino acids. Germline CDR1 is SGHTA and CDR2 is FQGNSA. Sequenced input: blood T cells: a sorted CD56 or NKG2C T cell subset, CD4+ or CD8+ T cells, or bulk PBMC T cells (not recorded which). This clonotype was sampled from a woman between 18 and 70 years old in good health. This sequence joins TRBV7-2 and TRBJ2-7; TCRdb lists TRBD1, though no DNA is available to test this call. The CDR3 loop reads CASSRRQGTSYEQYF.